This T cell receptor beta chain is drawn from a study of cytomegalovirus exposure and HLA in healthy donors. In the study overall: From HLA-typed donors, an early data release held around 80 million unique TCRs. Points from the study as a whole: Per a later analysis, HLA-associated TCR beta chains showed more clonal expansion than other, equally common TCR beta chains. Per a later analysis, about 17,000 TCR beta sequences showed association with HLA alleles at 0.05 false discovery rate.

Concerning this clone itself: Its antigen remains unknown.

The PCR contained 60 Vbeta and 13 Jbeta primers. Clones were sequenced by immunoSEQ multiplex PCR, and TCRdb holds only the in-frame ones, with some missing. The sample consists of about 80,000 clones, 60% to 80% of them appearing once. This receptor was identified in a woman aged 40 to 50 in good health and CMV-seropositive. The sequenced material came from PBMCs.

As DNA, the CDR3 is TGTGCCAGCAGTTTAGTCAGGCAGCCCCAGCATTTT. Translating gives CASSLVRQPQHF. The chain employs TRBV28 and TRBJ1-5; no reliable D call. The CDR3 extends over 12 amino acids. CDR1 and CDR2 from the germline V gene are MDHEN and SYDVKM. Trimming cost V 2 bases and J 7 bases, with 6 bases left between them. Filled out from reference TRBV28 and TRBJ1-5, the complete variable domain reads DVKVTQSSRYLVKRTGEKVFLECVQDMDHENMFWYRQDPGLGLRLIYFSYDVKMKEKGDIPEGYSVSREKKERFSLILESASTNQTSMYLCASSLVRQPQHFGDGTRLSIL.